This TCR beta chain was identified during a study of CD8 T cells in Susac syndrome. RNA totalling roughly 0.5 to 1 ug underwent reverse transcription with random hexamers. Across 54 Vbeta and 13 Jbeta, immunoSEQ multiplex PCR amplified TCR beta CDR3. TCRdb used MiXCR to reprocess the immunoSEQ multiplex PCR reads, holding one entry per CDR3 protein. Of about 120,000 distinct CDR3 sequences in the sample, around 90% are singletons; the top ten hold 0.13% to 0.15%. Sequencing targeted TCR beta in T cells from blood (CD8+ and CD4+). The study used healthy donors as controls matched for age and sex. TEMRA cells were FACS-enriched, and CD8+ and CD4+ T cells were isolated negatively. The CDR3 length is 14 residues. The ends were cut back, 4 bases at V and 3 bases at J, with 10 bases in the middle. From germline, CDR1 is SEHNR and CDR2 FQNEAQ (reference sequence).

The chain combines TRBV7-9 with TRBJ2-1, with D unclear. Sequencing was carried out using CD4+ T cells from PBMCs. This TCR derives from a human donor in good health. In nucleotides, the CDR3 is TGTGCCAGCAGCTCCTTTGTTATCTACAATGAGCAGTTCTTC. This gives the protein CASSSFVIYNEQFF.